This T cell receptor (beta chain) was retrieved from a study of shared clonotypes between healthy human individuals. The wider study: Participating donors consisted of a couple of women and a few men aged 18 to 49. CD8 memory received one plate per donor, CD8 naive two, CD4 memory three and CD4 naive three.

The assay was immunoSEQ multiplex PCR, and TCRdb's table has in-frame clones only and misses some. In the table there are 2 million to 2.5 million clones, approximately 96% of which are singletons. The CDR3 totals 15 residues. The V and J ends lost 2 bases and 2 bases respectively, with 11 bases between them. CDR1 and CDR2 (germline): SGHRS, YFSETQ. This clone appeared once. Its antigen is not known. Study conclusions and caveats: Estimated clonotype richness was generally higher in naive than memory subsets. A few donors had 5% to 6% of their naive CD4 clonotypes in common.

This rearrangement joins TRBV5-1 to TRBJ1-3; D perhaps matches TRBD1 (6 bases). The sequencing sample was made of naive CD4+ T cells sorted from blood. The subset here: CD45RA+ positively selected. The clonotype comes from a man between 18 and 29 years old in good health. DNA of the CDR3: TGCGCCAGCAGCTTCTCCCAGGGGACTGGAAACACCATATATTTT. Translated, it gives CASSFSQGTGNTIYF.